This T cell receptor beta chain was recorded in a study of monozygotic twins with inflammatory bowel disease. Broader study findings: With inverse Simpson as the measure, TCRbeta diversity was lower in IBD patients than in healthy co-twins. IBD patients, compared with healthy twins, shared fewer clonotypes with others (especially with disease activity).

Germline lookup yields CDR1 MNHNY and CDR2 SVGAGI (reference sequence). CDR3 size: 14 residues. A template switching step added UMIs, each with a 6-nucleotide sample barcode. PCR of TCRalpha and TCRbeta cDNA was nested, with two rounds of about 16 and 10 cycles. No DNA is given; TCRdb re-called the 5' RACE reads and lists each CDR3 protein once. The sample table includes around 100,000 distinct CDR3 sequences. Note on this clonotype: As yet, its antigen is unknown.

Sequenced: blood. The TCR originated in a human donor with ulcerative colitis or Crohn's disease, or a healthy co-twin of an affected twin (not recorded which). The chain carries TRBV6-6 and TRBJ2-5. The CDR3 is CASSYAGSRETQYF.